The 2 T cell receptor beta chains listed next were all sequenced from one sample in a study of vaccination effects on CD4 cells after COVID-19. These receptors are not linked to any known antigen. The data were produced by immunoSEQ multiplex PCR, yet TCRdb's version contains in-frame clones alone and is incomplete. This table has some 31,000 clones, approximately 70% appearing once. With 9 to 11 days of culture completed, CD4+ T cells were isolated. This material consisted of CD4+ T cells from PBMCs cultured without peptide, taken before COVID-19 vaccination. These receptors all stem from a human donor who received a COVID-19 vaccine.

The chain employs TRBV5-6 and TRBJ1-1; TRBD1 aligns across 8 bases. J lost 7 bases, V lost 5 bases, and 4 bases had no gene match. The length of the CDR3 is 12 residues. Germline loops: CDR1 SGHDT, CDR2 YYEEEE. CDR3 region: CASSYDRGEAFF. The CDR3 nucleotides read TGTGCCAGCAGTTACGACAGGGGTGAAGCTTTCTTT.

The V gene is TRBV7-9, the J gene TRBJ1-2, with a weak D call TRBD1 (6 bases). The V and J ends lost 5 bases and 3 bases respectively, with 19 bases between them. This CDR3 has 16 amino acids. CDR1 is SEHNR, CDR2 FQNEAQ, per germline (reference sequence). CDR3 sequence: CASSANQVEGDYGYTF. In nucleotides, the CDR3 is TGTGCCAGCAGCGCTAACCAGGTGGAGGGGGACTATGGCTACACCTTC.